This T cell receptor beta chain was identified during a study of T cells in Graves' hyperthyroidism and ophthalmopathy (dated by TCRdb to the late 2010s). In terms of the full investigation: Peripheral blood samples were taken at initial diagnosis, before any treatment was given. The 75 to 100 discovery patients were divided at random into training and test sets in a 7:3 ratio. Prospective prediction of ophthalmopathy was tested in an independent validation cohort of 18 to 20 hyperthyroidism patients and 15 to 17 patients who later progressed to ophthalmopathy. To identify distinguishing TCR V-J signatures, a discovery cohort of 95 to 100 patients was used, comprising some 45 with Graves' ophthalmopathy and around 60 with stable Graves' hyperthyroidism. After blood sampling, hyperthyroidism patients were treated with methimazole at a starting dose of 30 mg daily, and ophthalmopathy patients were treated with high-dose intravenous methylprednisolone. The study also compared thyroid tissue and blood T-cell repertoires from about 6 Graves' hyperthyroidism patients. According to the paper, TCR Vbeta CDR3 sequencing was carried out on some 130 peripheral blood samples, which came from some 41 ophthalmopathy, around 75 hyperthyroidism and about 17 progressor patients.

Stable Graves' hyperthyroidism was defined as the absence of progression to ophthalmopathy over 18 months of follow-up. Hyperthyroidism patients were aged 18 to 65 years and newly diagnosed, with disease duration of less than 2 months. Patients with uncontrolled infections, other autoimmune diseases, pregnancy or lactation were excluded. Clinical symptoms, serum thyroxine and TRAb, thyroid ultrasound, and orbital computed tomography formed the basis for the diagnoses. PBMCs were isolated from 8 to 10 ml of fresh peripheral blood by Ficoll-Paque density gradient centrifugation. Total RNA was extracted with Trizol reagent, and quality was checked on an Agilent 2100 Bioanalyzer. At least ten counts were recorded for this clonotype. Its recognized antigen is unknown. No much larger clonotype is one base removed from it; base qualities were not supplied. CDR1 is given as PRHDT and CDR2 as FYEKMQ, both from the germline V gene (reference sequence). The CDR3 spans 12 residues, from the cysteine through the phenylalanine. Only the CDR3 DNA stays, 36 bases, in frame from base 1. V was cut back by 10 bases and J by 0 bases, leaving a gap of 9 bases between them.

TCR beta CDR3 regions were amplified from RNA transcripts. The TCR CDR3 was subjected to a first round of RT-PCR using the HTBI primer set and the Qiagen OneStep RT-PCR kit. Libraries were constructed in a second round of multiplex PCR, after which size selection and purification were carried out. Paired-end sequencing of the libraries was performed with 100 bp reads on an Illumina HiSeq2000. Regarding the original processing steps: SOAPnuke was used to process the raw data, with reads discarded if the reads contained adapters or uncalled bases, had a mean Phred below 15, or lacked an exact constant-primer or identifier match. High-quality paired reads were merged with COPE v1.2.5, and unique nucleotide sequences were defined as clonotypes. MiTCR v1.1 was used to align the clonotypes against IMGT TRBV, TRBD and TRBJ reference segments. Analysis was restricted to V-J combinations with a frequency above 0.0001, which covered 99.2% of repertoires. A TCS score was defined as the ratio between F50 (clonal expansion) and ExV (chaos), using BLOSUM62-based TCRdist between CDR3 peptides within each V-J. Welch's t-statistics and random forest reduced roughly 500 V-J features to roughly 13, which were used in a naive Bayes classifier (R e1071). TCRdb reran the public reads through fastp at Q25 and MiXCR, keeping productive beta chains. CDR3 protein duplicates are merged, each entry listing the most common genes and DNA. None of the V and J calls come from the authors' own analysis; TCRdb made them. The sample table records around 350,000 distinct CDR3 sequences; under 20% of these occur just once. The biggest ten clones account for around 4% of the sample.

The study at large found these results: In validation, the model predicted progression to ophthalmopathy a median of 6.5 months before onset, with over 55% sensitivity and roughly 72% specificity. Ophthalmopathy was separated from stable hyperthyroidism by a 13 V-J signature model, with about 88% sensitivity and about 81% specificity obtained in cross-validation and 80%/75% obtained in testing. Blood samples also contained most of the expanded thyroid clonotypes (frequency above 0.001), which suggests that blood repertoires may reflect thyroid immune responses. No statistical method was used to fix the sample size in advance, and group allocation was not hidden from the investigators.

The chain links TRBV13 with TRBJ1-2; TRBD1 could be the D gene, as 5 bases match. This receptor was identified in a woman between 18 and 30 years old with Graves' hyperthyroidism. The material sequenced was blood. The CDR3 region reads CANGRANYGYTF. The DNA reads TGTGCCAACGGCAGGGCTAACTATGGCTACACCTTC.